A selection of T cell receptor beta chains follows, all from one sample in a study of early T cells in non-severe SARS-CoV-2 infection. MiXCR, run by TCRdb on the 5' RACE reads, gives a single entry per CDR3 protein. In the table there are roughly 100,000 distinct CDR3 sequences, around 14% of which are singletons. The specimen sequenced was whole blood. These receptors were taken from an adult who was a healthcare worker with PCR-confirmed SARS-CoV-2 infection or an uninfected control (not recorded which). Both conserved end residues are part of each CDR3. A D gene is named only where the DNA matches it firmly. Not every row has a clone size; where given, it reads once, few, many or a size class.

CDR3: CASSPGSYSPLHF; DNA: TGCGCCAGCAGCCCCGGCAGCTATTCACCCCTCCACTTT; D: -; size: -; J: TRBJ1-6; V: TRBV5-1
CDR3: CSARGRGTYEQYF; DNA: TGCAGTGCCCGGGGCAGGGGCACCTACGAGCAGTACTTC; D: -; size: few; J: TRBJ2-7; V: TRBV20-1
CDR3: CASRSSGAYEQYF; DNA: TGCGCCAGCAGATCTAGCGGGGCCTACGAGCAGTACTTC; D: TRBD2; size: many; J: TRBJ2-7; V: TRBV5-1
CDR3: CASSLVTGTVRNSPLHF; DNA: TGTGCCAGCAGCTTAGTAACAGGGACAGTGAGGAATTCACCCCTCCACTTT; D: TRBD1; size: once; J: TRBJ1-6; V: TRBV7-2
CDR3: CASSQARGDNTEAFF; DNA: TGCGCCAGCAGCCAAGCCCGGGGGGATAACACTGAAGCTTTCTTT; D: -; size: few; J: TRBJ1-1; V: TRBV4-1
CDR3: CSVEDLGKNIQYF; DNA: TGCAGCGTTGAAGATCTTGGGAAAAACATTCAGTACTTC; D: -; size: -; J: TRBJ2-4; V: TRBV29-1
CDR3: CASSYFTGLRNTEAFF; DNA: TGTGCCAGCAGTTACTTCACAGGGTTACGGAACACTGAAGCTTTCTTT; D: -; size: many; J: TRBJ1-1; V: TRBV6-5
CDR3: CASSADISDGYTF; DNA: TGCGCCAGCAGCGCAGACATTTCGGATGGCTACACCTTC; D: -; size: many; J: TRBJ1-2; V: TRBV5-1
CDR3: CASSLPTEGNIQYF; DNA: TGTGCCAGCAGTTTACCCACGGAGGGAAACATTCAGTACTTC; D: -; size: many; J: TRBJ2-4; V: TRBV28
CDR3: CASSFGSFGPSNEKLFF; DNA: TGTGCCAGCAGTTTCGGTTCCTTCGGGCCCTCGAATGAAAAACTGTTTTTT; D: -; size: few; J: TRBJ1-4; V: TRBV12-3/TRBV12-4
CDR3: CASSLVAAGDEKLFF; DNA: TGTGCCAGCAGCTTAGTAGCTGCCGGGGATGAAAAACTGTTTTTT; D: -; size: once; J: TRBJ1-4; V: TRBV7-2
CDR3: CASSLPSGSGGTLETQYF; DNA: TGTGCCAGCAGTTTACCCTCTGGTAGCGGGGGAACTCTAGAGACCCAGTACTTC; D: TRBD2; size: many; J: TRBJ2-5; V: TRBV12-3/TRBV12-4
CDR3: CSVVGGGIYNEQFF; DNA: TGCAGCGTTGTTGGGGGCGGGATATACAATGAGCAGTTCTTC; D: -; size: few; J: TRBJ2-1; V: TRBV29-1
CDR3: CASSQIGSPTYEQYF; DNA: TGCGCCAGCAGCCAAATAGGTTCCCCCACCTACGAGCAGTACTTC; D: -; size: few; J: TRBJ2-7; V: TRBV4-3
CDR3: CASSLRRDGELFF; DNA: TGTGCCAGCAGTCTCCGACGGGACGGGGAGCTGTTTTTT; D: -; size: many; J: TRBJ2-2; V: TRBV28
CDR3: CASSPTGSNQPQHF; DNA: TGTGCCAGCAGCCCGACAGGGAGTAATCAGCCCCAGCATTTT; D: TRBD1; size: many; J: TRBJ1-5; V: TRBV7-2
CDR3: CSAVRDRGTYEQYF; DNA: TGCAGTGCCGTAAGGGACAGGGGGACCTACGAGCAGTACTTC; D: TRBD1; size: many; J: TRBJ2-7; V: TRBV20-1
CDR3: CSASWGETQYF; DNA: TGCAGTGCTAGCTGGGGAGAGACCCAGTACTTC; D: -; size: few; J: TRBJ2-5; V: TRBV20-1
CDR3: CASSTGSLGEKLFF; DNA: TGCGCCAGCAGCACCGGATCTTTGGGCGAAAAACTGTTTTTT; D: -; size: many; J: TRBJ1-4; V: TRBV5-1
CDR3: CASSSPTYSYNSPLHF; DNA: TGCGCCAGCAGCTCCCCCACCTACTCCTATAATTCACCCCTCCACTTT; D: -; size: -; J: TRBJ1-6; V: TRBV4-1
CDR3: CAASRDDTQYF; DNA: TGTGCCGCAAGCAGGGACGATACGCAGTATTTT; D: -; size: many; J: TRBJ2-3; V: TRBV10-3
CDR3: CASSLWDEQYF; DNA: TGTGCCAGCAGCTTGTGGGACGAGCAGTACTTC; D: -; size: many; J: TRBJ2-7; V: TRBV7-2
CDR3: CASSLDPYQETQYF; DNA: TGTGCCAGCAGCTTAGATCCGTACCAAGAGACCCAGTACTTC; D: -; size: many; J: TRBJ2-5; V: TRBV7-9
CDR3: CASRFQGASSNTEAFF; DNA: TGTGCCAGCAGATTCCAGGGGGCGAGTAGTAACACTGAAGCTTTCTTT; D: TRBD1; size: many; J: TRBJ1-1; V: TRBV7-9
CDR3: CATLTRGVETQYF; DNA: TGTGCCACTTTGACCAGGGGCGTAGAGACCCAGTACTTC; D: -; size: many; J: TRBJ2-5; V: TRBV6-1
CDR3: CASSSTGGPGNEQFF; DNA: TGTGCCAGCAGCTCAACGGGGGGACCGGGAAATGAGCAGTTCTTC; D: TRBD2; size: -; J: TRBJ2-1; V: TRBV7-6
CDR3: CSARSGASSDTQYF; DNA: TGCAGTGCTAGATCAGGGGCTTCGTCAGATACGCAGTATTTT; D: -; size: -; J: TRBJ2-3; V: TRBV20-1
CDR3: CATQRGGAQGEAFF; DNA: TGTGCCACCCAAAGGGGGGGGGCGCAGGGTGAAGCTTTCTTT; D: -; size: many; J: TRBJ1-1; V: TRBV24-1
CDR3: CASSTPGTGLQETQYF; DNA: TGTGCCAGCAGCACCCCGGGAACGGGGTTGCAGGAGACCCAGTACTTC; D: -; size: -; J: TRBJ2-5; V: TRBV5-4
CDR3: CASSETLSTEAFF; DNA: TGTGCCAGCAGTGAAACCCTGAGCACTGAAGCTTTCTTT; D: -; size: many; J: TRBJ1-1; V: TRBV2
CDR3: CASSLQGALSYEQYF; DNA: TGTGCCAGCAGTTTACAGGGGGCCCTGTCCTACGAGCAGTACTTC; D: TRBD1; size: many; J: TRBJ2-7; V: TRBV6-2/TRBV6-3
CDR3: CASSRGQTRGYTF; DNA: TGTGCCAGCAGCCGAGGACAGACCCGCGGCTACACCTTC; D: -; size: -; J: TRBJ1-2; V: TRBV7-9
CDR3: CASSEPGQAGEKLFF; DNA: TGTGCCAGCAGTGAGCCGGGACAGGCTGGTGAAAAACTGTTTTTT; D: TRBD1; size: -; J: TRBJ1-4; V: TRBV6-1
CDR3: CASSLGSQTNSPLHF; DNA: TGTGCCAGCAGCTTAGGGTCACAGACGAATTCACCCCTCCACTTT; D: -; size: many; J: TRBJ1-6; V: TRBV7-3
CDR3: CASSQQQGRGGELFF; DNA: TGTGCCAGCAGCCAACAACAGGGTCGAGGCGGGGAGCTGTTTTTT; D: -; size: many; J: TRBJ2-2; V: TRBV14
CDR3: CASSPDNRGQEQFF; DNA: TGCGCCAGCAGCCCCGATAACAGGGGGCAAGAGCAGTTCTTC; D: TRBD1; size: many; J: TRBJ2-1; V: TRBV5-1
CDR3: CATSDPAPGLAGGKSPNEQFF; DNA: TGTGCCACCAGTGACCCTGCACCAGGTTTGGCGGGGGGGAAATCCCCAAATGAGCAGTTCTTC; D: TRBD2; size: few; J: TRBJ2-1; V: TRBV24-1
CDR3: CSVGGGSSYNEQFF; DNA: TGCAGCGTTGGCGGGGGATCCTCCTACAATGAGCAGTTCTTC; D: TRBD2; size: -; J: TRBJ2-1; V: TRBV29-1
CDR3: CAIEKYLGDYNEQFF; DNA: TGTGCCATCGAAAAATACTTAGGGGACTACAATGAGCAGTTCTTC; D: -; size: many; J: TRBJ2-1; V: TRBV12-3/TRBV12-4
CDR3: CASSSGLLTEAFF; DNA: TGTGCCAGCAGCTCAGGACTTCTCACTGAAGCTTTCTTT; D: -; size: -; J: TRBJ1-1; V: TRBV7-9
CDR3: CASSHPPSTDTQYF; DNA: TGTGCCAGCAGCCATCCGCCGAGCACAGATACGCAGTATTTT; D: -; size: -; J: TRBJ2-3; V: TRBV3-1
CDR3: CASSPGGIRLSEQYF; DNA: TGCGCCAGCAGCCCGGGGGGGATACGGCTGTCCGAGCAGTACTTC; D: TRBD2; size: many; J: TRBJ2-7; V: TRBV5-1
CDR3: CASSTSGTPPPGANVLTF; DNA: TGTGCCAGCAGCACATCCGGGACCCCCCCGCCTGGGGCCAACGTCCTGACTTTC; D: -; size: many; J: TRBJ2-6; V: TRBV21-1
CDR3: CASSEGASTDTQYF; DNA: TGTGCCAGCAGTGAGGGGGCCTCCACAGATACGCAGTATTTT; D: -; size: -; J: TRBJ2-3; V: TRBV6-4
CDR3: CASRTGYPYEQYF; DNA: TGTGCCAGCAGGACAGGGTACCCCTACGAGCAGTACTTC; D: TRBD1; size: -; J: TRBJ2-7; V: TRBV28
CDR3: CSVGRRTEAFF; DNA: TGCAGCGTTGGACGTAGGACTGAAGCTTTCTTT; D: -; size: few; J: TRBJ1-1; V: TRBV29-1
CDR3: CASSLEYNEQFF; DNA: TGTGCCAGCAGCTTAGAATACAATGAGCAGTTCTTC; D: -; size: few; J: TRBJ2-1; V: TRBV11-2
CDR3: CASGSDGHPHEQYF; DNA: TGTGCCAGCGGCTCAGACGGTCACCCCCACGAGCAGTACTTC; D: -; size: -; J: TRBJ2-7; V: TRBV5-6
CDR3: CSARDSNYGYTF; DNA: TGCAGTGCAAGGGACAGTAACTATGGCTACACCTTC; D: TRBD1; size: few; J: TRBJ1-2; V: TRBV20-1
CDR3: CASSEVGKRSGNEQFF; DNA: TGTGCCAGCAGCGAAGTTGGCAAGAGGTCCGGAAATGAGCAGTTCTTC; D: -; size: -; J: TRBJ2-1; V: TRBV3-1
CDR3: CASSPRDRLYQPQHF; DNA: TGTGCCAGCAGCCCCCGGGACAGATTATATCAGCCCCAGCATTTT; D: TRBD1; size: few; J: TRBJ1-5; V: TRBV28
CDR3: CSVRRQGSGYTF; DNA: TGCAGCGTTCGAAGGCAGGGGAGTGGCTACACCTTC; D: -; size: -; J: TRBJ1-2; V: TRBV29-1
CDR3: CASSWGGVLSYEQYF; DNA: TGTGCCAGCAGCTGGGGAGGGGTTCTCTCCTACGAGCAGTACTTC; D: TRBD2; size: -; J: TRBJ2-7; V: TRBV5-8
CDR3: CASNGPSGANVLTF; DNA: TGTGCCAGCAACGGGCCCTCTGGGGCCAACGTCCTGACTTTC; D: -; size: many; J: TRBJ2-6; V: TRBV2
CDR3: CASTFRLGHNEQFF; DNA: TGTGCCAGCACGTTCAGACTCGGGCACAATGAGCAGTTCTTC; D: -; size: few; J: TRBJ2-1; V: TRBV27
CDR3: CASSLVVFEQFF; DNA: TGTGCCAGCAGCTTAGTGGTTTTTGAGCAGTTCTTC; D: -; size: many; J: TRBJ2-1; V: TRBV7-2
CDR3: CASSQDYQETQYF; DNA: TGTGCCAGCAGTCAGGACTATCAAGAGACCCAGTACTTC; D: -; size: -; J: TRBJ2-5; V: TRBV7-2